The following is a T cell receptor beta chain sequence with its context. Its antigen is still unknown. Germline V gene lookup returns CDR1 SGDLS and CDR2 YYNGEE. V was pared by 4 bases and J by 0 bases, with 15 bases between. The CDR3 consists of 16 residues. The data were obtained in a study of identical twins. TCRdb ran MiXCR on the 5' RACE reads and lists one entry per CDR3 protein. In the table there are 1.5 million to 2 million distinct CDR3 sequences, about 30% of which are singletons. Regarding the study as a whole: Model-predicted out-of-frame TCR alpha sharing fell below observed values in monozygotic twins. The authors noted that invariant MAIT and iNKT cells could partly confound zero-insertion analyses.

The TCR was taken from a newborn girl in good health. The V call is TRBV9, the J call TRBJ2-3, with D hard to call. Input material: cord blood. This CDR3 is CASSPILVGSTDTQYF. The CDR3 coding sequence is TGTGCCAGCAGCCCTATTCTAGTAGGGAGCACAGATACGCAGTATTTT.